These 15 T cell receptor beta chains were sequenced from one sample in a study of blood T cell repertoires in COVID-19. The table came from immunoSEQ multiplex PCR; TCRdb's copy has only in-frame clones and leaves some out. The table records about 230,000 clones, 87% of them present only once. Sequenced sample: PBMCs or T cells enriched from blood (not recorded which). These receptors were collected from a man aged 30-40 years who had recovered from COVID-19.

This chain joins TRBV28 and TRBJ1-1; 9 bases fit TRBD1. After removal of 6 bases from V and 7 bases from J, the junction contained 9 bases not matched to a gene. The CDR3 consists of 14 residues. Germline V CDR1 and CDR2: MDHEN, SYDVKM. Here the CDR3 reads CASSLRDRVVEAFF. CDR3 bases: TGTGCCAGCAGCCTCCGGGACAGGGTTGTTGAAGCTTTCTTT.

The chain has TRBV5-6 and TRBJ2-2, with 7 nucleotides matching TRBD1. CDR1 SGHDT and CDR2 YYEEEE come from the germline V gene. With 2 bases clipped from V and 6 bases from J, the junction kept 16 bases outside the gene matches. The CDR3 contains 18 residues. This CDR3 reads CASSLFGDRGTRAGELFF. The CDR3 DNA follows: TGTGCCAGCAGCTTATTTGGGGACAGAGGAACTCGCGCCGGGGAGCTGTTTTTT.

On this clone: A read error may be the cause here, since a much bigger clone is one base away. The CDR3 nucleotides are TGTGCCAGCAGTCAACCGGGACAGGTCAATCAGCCCCAGCATTTT. Its protein is CASSQPGQVNQPQHF. The chain combines TRBV6-5 with TRBJ1-5; 8 bases align to TRBD1. Trimming took 5 bases from V and 3 from J; bases not matched to a gene: 6. The CDR3 runs to 15 residues. CDR1 MNHEY and CDR2 SVGAGI come from the germline V gene.

V usage is TRBV5-1 and J usage is TRBJ2-3; 12 nucleotides line up with TRBD2. The CDR3 has 16 residues. Trimming at V came to 4 bases and at J to 3 bases, leaving 6 bases not matched to a gene. Germline values: CDR1 SGHRS, CDR2 YFSETQ. CDR3 nucleotides: TGCGCCAGCAGCCCCAGACTAGCGGGAGCTACAGATACGCAGTATTTT. Translated: CASSPRLAGATDTQYF.

For the CDR3, the DNA is TGTGCCAGTAGTATACGAGCCGTTGGTTCTAATGAAAAACTGTTTTTT. This gives the protein CASSIRAVGSNEKLFF. The rearrangement joins TRBV19 to TRBJ1-4; D gene ambiguous. The V end was cut by 2 bases, the J end by 3 bases, with 13 bases between. Germline CDR1 reads LNHDA; CDR2 reads SQIVND (reference sequence). The CDR3 is made up of 16 amino acids.

The V call is TRBV28, the J call TRBJ2-7; no reliable D call. Germline V lookup: CDR1 MDHEN, CDR2 SYDVKM. This CDR3 spans 13 amino acids. Trimming removed 5 bases from V and 2 bases from J, with 10 bases in between. The CDR3 coding sequence is TGTGCCAGCAGTCTTACTCCTACCTACGAGCAGTACTTC. It specifies CASSLTPTYEQYF.

V and J are TRBV4-1 and TRBJ1-2, with 7 positions matching TRBD1. Germline CDR1 reads MGHRA; CDR2 reads YSYEKL. V dropped 4 bases and J dropped 8; count of bases not matched to a gene: 10. The CDR3 extends over 14 amino acids. CDR3 in DNA: TGCGCCAGCAGCCCCCAGGGGGGTAGCAGGGGCTACACCTTC. Amino acids: CASSPQGGSRGYTF.

J is TRBJ1-6 and V is TRBV24-1, with D tentatively TRBD1 (6 bases). The germline V gene has CDR1 KGHDR and CDR2 SFDVKD. V was clipped by 11 bases and J by 4 bases, with 11 bases between them. CDR3 length equals 13 residues. The DNA for the CDR3 is TGTGCCAAGATGGGACAATATAATTCACCCCTCCACTTT. Its translation: CAKMGQYNSPLHF.

The chain couples TRBV2 to TRBJ1-1; 7 bases match TRBD1. CDR3 length: 17 residues. Per the germline V gene, CDR1 is SNHLY and CDR2 is FYNNEI. Unmatched junction bases numbered 13, after V lost 6 bases and J lost 0 bases. The CDR3, as DNA: TGTGCCAGCAGCGAAACAGGGGCGGTGAGTGTGAACACTGAAGCTTTCTTT. This gives the protein CASSETGAVSVNTEAFF.

The chain combines TRBV7-9 with TRBJ2-5, with 11 bases matching TRBD2. V lost 3 bases, J lost 5 bases, and 2 bases stayed unmatched. CDR1 is SEHNR and CDR2 is FQNEAQ in the germline V gene (reference sequence). CDR3 length: 14 residues. The CDR3 sequence: CASSFTSGSETQYF. Written as DNA, the CDR3 is TGTGCCAGCAGCTTTACTAGCGGGAGTGAGACCCAGTACTTC.

The chain employs TRBV12-5 and TRBJ2-7, with D perhaps TRBD2 (6 bases). CDR3 length: 14 residues. Germline V gives CDR1 LGHNT, CDR2 FRNRAP. Trimming stripped 1 base from V and 3 bases from J, with 10 bases between. Written as DNA, the CDR3 is TGTGCTAGTGGTTTGGCCCCCGGGGGCTACGAGCAGTACTTC. It translates to CASGLAPGGYEQYF.

The V gene is TRBV27, the J gene TRBJ1-6; D might be TRBD1 (6 bases). V was clipped by 6 bases and J by 10 bases, with 16 bases between them. CDR3 length: 14 amino acids. CDR1 is MNHEY, CDR2 SMNVEV, per germline (reference sequence). The CDR3 nucleotides read TGTGCCAGCAGGGCAGGGGTTATAGGCTCACCCCTCCACTTT. This gives the protein CASRAGVIGSPLHF.

J is TRBJ1-2 and V is TRBV30, with TRBD1 matching over 7 bases. Germline CDR1 reads GTSNPN; CDR2 reads SVGIG (reference sequence). V shed 4 bases and J 5 bases; nucleotides not matched to a gene: 4. The CDR3 sequence is 12 residues long. The CDR3 DNA reads TGTGCCTGGATAGGGGGCGGGTATGGCTACACCTTC. It yields the protein CAWIGGGYGYTF.

The chain combines TRBV7-2 with TRBJ1-6; 9 bases are a match to TRBD1. CDR3 size: 15 residues. V lost 2 bases to trimming and J lost 7 bases; unmatched junction nucleotides: 3. CDR1 is SGHTA and CDR2 is FQGNSA in the germline V gene. The CDR3 loop is CASSLTGTGNSPLHF. The CDR3 nucleotides read TGTGCCAGCAGCTTAACCGGGACAGGGAATTCACCCCTCCACTTT.

V and J are TRBV6-4 and TRBJ2-3; D uncertain. Germline values: CDR1 MRHNA, CDR2 SNTAGT. V lost 0 bases and J 0 bases, leaving 13 bases between the germline ends. CDR3 length: 17 residues. CDR3 region: CASSDSNSPFSTDTQYF. CDR3 DNA sequence: TGTGCCAGCAGTGACTCGAACAGCCCCTTTAGCACAGATACGCAGTATTTT.